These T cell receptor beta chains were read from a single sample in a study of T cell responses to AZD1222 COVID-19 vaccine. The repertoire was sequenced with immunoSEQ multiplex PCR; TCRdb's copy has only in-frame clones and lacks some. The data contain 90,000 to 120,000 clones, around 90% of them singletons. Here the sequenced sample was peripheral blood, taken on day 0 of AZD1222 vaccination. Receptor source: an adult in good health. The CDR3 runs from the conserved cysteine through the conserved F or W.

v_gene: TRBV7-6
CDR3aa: CASSLVPAGGWNTGELFF

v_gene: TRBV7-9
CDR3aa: CASRGAHPRAGEQFF

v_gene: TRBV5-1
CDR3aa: CASREIITDTQYF

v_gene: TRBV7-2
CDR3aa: CASSLGTGVIRGTEAFF

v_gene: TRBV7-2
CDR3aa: CASSLGPGGVQPQHF

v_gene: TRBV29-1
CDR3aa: CSVVQGGNTEAFF

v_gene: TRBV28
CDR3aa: CASSLTGMNTEAFF

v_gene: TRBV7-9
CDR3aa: CASSLPDLVDNEQFF

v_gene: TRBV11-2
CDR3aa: CASSLILGQGLTEAFF

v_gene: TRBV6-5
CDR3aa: CASRYQGSGANVLTF

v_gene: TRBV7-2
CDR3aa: CASSSRGGGESPLHF